This T cell receptor (beta chain) was identified in a study of T cell responses to AZD1222 COVID-19 vaccine. Germline loops: CDR1 SGHRS, CDR2 YFSETQ. With 4 bases removed from V and 3 bases from J, the gap between germline ends came to 19 bases. There are 17 residues in the CDR3. Profiling relied on immunoSEQ multiplex PCR, and the TCRdb table lists in-frame clones only, not all of them. The data contain approximately 140,000 clones, over 90% of them seen just once; the ten biggest clones take up less than 0.95%. This clone was seen once. This receptor was obtained from an adult in good health. The rearrangement uses TRBV5-1 and TRBJ1-4, with D hard to call. The sample consisted of peripheral blood, taken on day 0 of MenACWY control vaccination. The CDR3 DNA reads TGCGCCAGCAGCCCCGCAGCTATTGGGGTAGCTAATGAAAAACTGTTTTTT. This codes for CASSPAAIGVANEKLFF.